This TCR beta chain appears in the sequencing data of a study of shared clonotypes between healthy human individuals (TCRdb year 2020). In terms of the full investigation: The cohort included three men and two women between 18 and 49 years of age. Each donor's leukapheresis produced roughly between roughly 0.85 and 10 billion PBMCs. To increase sequencing depth and limit assay-specific biases, different laboratories used diverse techniques to prepare libraries and sequence TCR repertoires. The study deeply sequenced blood TCR repertoires of about 5 healthy adults to estimate repertoire size and the extent of clonotype sharing between individuals.

Donors were healthy HIV-negative adults with no recently reported acute infections or vaccinations. Every donor was a Caucasian adult living in Nashville, Tennessee, USA. In the unsorted samples, 70 million to 90 million PBMCs were counted, and genomic DNA was extracted using the QIAamp DNA Blood Mini kit. Blood was collected by leukapheresis, and PBMCs were isolated by Ficoll-Histopaque density gradient centrifugation and then cryopreserved in liquid nitrogen vapor phase. TCR CDR3 regions were amplified from genomic DNA by multiplex PCR using the deep immunoSEQ assay. Genomic DNA extracted from each cell subset was distributed evenly over all wells of several immunoSEQ 96-well plates, and each plate served as one replicate. For unsorted PBMC, 300 ng genomic DNA, equal to 25,000 to 35,000 T cell genomes, was loaded into each replicate PCR. Unsorted PBMC genomic DNA was sequenced across ten immunoSEQ deep assay plates. Purified libraries were quantified with a Qubit 3.0 fluorometer, sized on a Bioanalyzer 2100, and re-quantified with the KAPA Library Quantification kit. A separate single-read 150-cycle Illumina NextSeq 550 flow cell was used to sequence each immunoSEQ 96-well plate. In the original analysis: Because the immunoSEQ output included only junctional sequences and no quality scores, the filtering could not be the same as the filtering used for full-length reads. Sequences were annotated with PyIR, a Python wrapper for IgBLAST v1.9, and V/J genes and CDR3 were assigned using IMGT germline references. Any read was removed if the V/J assignment was weak (E-value above 1e-6), the CDR3 was missing, or the read contained stop codons, out-of-frame junctions, or ambiguous translated residues. V3J clonotypes were defined as sequences sharing the same inferred V gene, J gene, and CDR3 amino acid sequence. Percentage overlap between repertoires was calculated by dividing the number of shared unique clonotypes by the size of the smaller repertoire. Three approaches were used to assess repertoire richness: RTK rarefaction, the Chao1 estimator, and Recon v2.1 estimates of unobserved clonotypes. The table comes from immuneACCESS by way of TCRdb, which keeps in-frame sequences with V and J called. Part of the clones is missing from these tables; in studies checked, under half for an unresolved V gene and the rest for unknown reasons. That table supplies the V and J calls and clone size; D and trimming were determined from the DNA. The sample has about 480,000 clones on record, 75% to 80% of them singletons. The top ten constitute around 13% of the sample.

CDR1 and CDR2 are drawn from the germline V gene (reference sequence): WNHNN, SYGVQD. The CDR3 runs 12 amino acids, cysteine and phenylalanine included. Here the CDR3 DNA is all that survives: 36 bases in frame from base 1. Trimming at the junction amounts to 3 bases on V and 5 bases on J, and the germline ends lie 5 bases apart. As to this clone: The antigen this receptor binds is unknown. Nothing much larger sits one base from this clone, and base qualities are not available.

On the study overall, not on this receptor specifically: The genetic and exposure-history diversity represented was limited by the small number of donors. Sampling was restricted to blood, and TCR repertoires in tissue are likely to differ from TCR repertoires in blood. Based on pairwise subsampling, the degree of clonotype sharing among donors was expected to be affected by sequencing depth.

The chain uses TRBV10-1 and TRBJ2-1; the D gene assignment is ambiguous. The receptor was derived from a woman aged 40 to 55 in good health. Some clones in this sample may be carry-over from other donors' samples. What was sequenced was PBMCs. The nucleotides read TGCGCCAGCAGTGATCGGCACAATGAGCAGTTCTTC. The resulting protein is CASSDRHNEQFF.